Below, 20 T cell receptor beta chains from the same sample are listed, as sequenced in a study of T cell repertoires in cytomegalovirus infection. Their antigens remain unidentified. MiXCR was run by TCRdb on the reads, yielding one entry per CDR3 protein. The profile shows tens of thousands of distinct CDR3 sequences, 20% to 25% of them singletons. The sample comprised PBMCs, sequenced either directly or after in vitro stimulation (not recorded which). These receptors were obtained from a human donor in good health (CMV status not recorded). Some clones in this sample may be carry-over from other donors' samples.

This clonotype was observed a handful of times. The gene calls are TRBV6-6 and TRBJ1-6; D is uncertain. V lost 2 bases, J lost 12 bases, and 11 bases lay in between. The CDR3 sequence is 13 residues long. Germline lookup yields CDR1 MNHNY and CDR2 SVGAGI (reference sequence). The CDR3 loop reads CASSYAQHRPLHF. CDR3 DNA: TGTGCCAGCAGTTACGCACAGCATAGACCCCTCCACTTT.

This clonotype was observed a few times. V usage is TRBV12-3 or TRBV12-4 and J usage is TRBJ1-1, with a possible D match to TRBD1 (5 bases). The ends were cut back, 2 bases at V and 7 bases at J, with 14 bases in the middle. The CDR3 runs to 14 residues. CDR3 protein: CASSLQAGFGEAFF. The CDR3 DNA reads as TGTGCCAGCAGTTTACAGGCAGGGTTCGGTGAAGCTTTCTTT.

V is TRBV6-5 and J is TRBJ2-1; TRBD2 matches at 13 bases. The CDR3 runs 17 residues. After removal of 0 bases from V and 4 bases from J, the junction contained 3 bases not matched to a gene. Per the germline V gene, CDR1 is MNHEY and CDR2 is SVGAGI. CDR3 DNA: TGTGCCAGCAGTTACTCTTTGACTAGCGGGAGGTACAATGAGCAGTTCTTC. It is translated as CASSYSLTSGRYNEQFF.

V is TRBV4-3 and J is TRBJ2-1, with 12 bases fitting TRBD2. With 0 bases clipped from V and 6 bases from J, the junction kept 3 bases outside the gene matches. CDR1 LGHNA and CDR2 YSLEER come from the germline V gene. The CDR3 contains 16 residues. CDR3 sequence: CASSQEASGRGNEQFF. CDR3 nucleotides: TGCGCCAGCAGCCAAGAGGCTAGCGGGAGGGGCAATGAGCAGTTCTTC.

V gene TRBV6-6 combines with J gene TRBJ2-7; 11 nucleotides align to TRBD2. The CDR3 loop spans 16 amino acids. With 2 bases clipped from V and 9 bases from J, the junction kept 12 bases outside the gene matches. Per the germline V gene, CDR1 is MNHNY and CDR2 is SVGAGI (reference sequence). The CDR3 nucleotides read TGTGCCAGCAGTTACGGGACTAGCGGTATGTACGCGGTGCAGTACTTC. Translation gives CASSYGTSGMYAVQYF.

This clonotype was detected ten times or more. This chain links TRBV7-2 with TRBJ2-3; 8 bases fit TRBD2. This CDR3 region has 16 residues. With 2 bases clipped from V and 5 bases from J, the junction kept 9 bases outside the gene matches. Germline V CDR1 and CDR2: SGHTA, FQGNSA. The CDR3 region is CASSLIAGRAGDTQYF. CDR3 bases: TGTGCCAGCAGCTTAATAGCGGGGAGGGCCGGAGATACGCAGTATTTT.

This clonotype was counted between two and nine times. The CDR3 DNA reads as TGCAGTGCTAGAGATCCAGGGACTAGCGGGAGGAAGTCCTACAATGAGCAGTTCTTC. This codes for CSARDPGTSGRKSYNEQFF. The chain couples TRBV20-1 to TRBJ2-1; 15 bases align to TRBD2. Germline values: CDR1 DFQATT, CDR2 SNEGSKA (reference sequence). CDR3 size: 19 residues. Germline trimming cut 0 bases from V and 1 base from J; bases unmatched to any gene: 7.

This clonotype was detected a few times. The chain uses TRBV7-3 and TRBJ2-7; 9 bases agree with TRBD2. The trim removed 2 bases at V and 3 bases at J, leaving 2 bases unmatched. The CDR3 runs to 14 residues. The germline V gene encodes CDR1 SGHTA and CDR2 FQGTGA. CDR3 region: CASSLSAGGYEQYF. CDR3 DNA: TGTGCCAGCAGCTTATCAGCGGGAGGCTACGAGCAGTACTTC.

The chain employs TRBV10-1 and TRBJ2-5; 7 bases align to TRBD2. The CDR3 sequence is 14 residues long. With 6 bases clipped from V and 4 bases from J, the junction kept 8 bases outside the gene matches. CDR1 and CDR2 from the germline V gene are WNHNN and SYGVQD (reference sequence). The DNA for the CDR3 is TGCGCCAGCAGCGCTGGGACTACCCCAGAGACCCAGTACTTC. Translating it yields CASSAGTTPETQYF.

The rearrangement uses TRBV7-2 and TRBJ2-7; 15 nucleotides line up with TRBD2. This CDR3 spans 19 amino acids. V lost 4 bases to trimming and J lost 2 bases; unmatched junction nucleotides: 12. Germline values: CDR1 SGHTA, CDR2 FQGNSA. CDR3 nucleotide sequence: TGTGCCAGCAGCTCTAGCCCCGGGACTAGCGGGAGGTGGCCCTACGAGCAGTACTTC. Translated: CASSSSPGTSGRWPYEQYF. The full variable domain, its missing parts supplied by reference TRBV7-2 and TRBJ2-7, is GAGVSQSPSNKVTEKGKDVELRCDPISGHTALYWYRQSLGQGLEFLIYFQGNSAPDKSGLPSDRFSAERTGGSVSTLTIQRTQQEDSAVYLCASSSSPGTSGRWPYEQYFGPGTRLTVT.

This chain joins TRBV7-8 and TRBJ2-5, with 10 nucleotides matching TRBD1. Germline lookup yields CDR1 SGHVS and CDR2 FQNEAQ. The CDR3 extends over 16 amino acids. V lost 5 bases, J lost 4 bases, and 10 bases stayed unmatched. The CDR3 DNA reads TGTGCCAGCAGCCCGACCATCGACAGGGGGCGAGAGACCCAGTACTTC. This encodes CASSPTIDRGRETQYF. The entire variable domain, with the rest obtained from reference TRBV7-8 and TRBJ2-5, is as follows: GAGVSQSPRYKVAKRGQDVALRCDPISGHVSLFWYQQALGQGPEFLTYFQNEAQLDKSGLPSDRFFAERPEGSVSTLKIQRTQQEDSAVYLCASSPTIDRGRETQYFGPGTRLLVL.

The chain combines TRBV10-3 with TRBJ2-3; TRBD2 matches 8 bases. The trim removed 2 bases at V and 3 bases at J, leaving 1 base unmatched. The germline V gene has CDR1 ENHRY and CDR2 SYGVKD. CDR3 size: 14 residues. CDR3 region: CAISEGGRTDTQYF. In DNA, the CDR3 is TGTGCCATCAGTGAGGGCGGGAGGACAGATACGCAGTATTTT.

The chain couples TRBV10-3 to TRBJ2-1, with a weak D call TRBD2 (5 bases). The ends were cut back, 2 bases at V and 8 bases at J, with 7 bases in the middle. Germline CDR1 ENHRY, CDR2 SYGVKD. The CDR3 is 12 residues long. CDR3 in DNA: TGTGCCATCAGTGAGCTGCGGGATGAGCAGTTCTTC. Encoded protein: CAISELRDEQFF.

This clonotype was found many times. The chain employs TRBV7-8 and TRBJ2-1; the match to TRBD2 covers 8 bases. In germline, CDR1 is SGHVS, CDR2 FQNEAQ. J was trimmed by 6 bases and V by 3 bases; bases with no gene match: 7. There are 15 residues in the CDR3. The CDR3 region has the DNA TGTGCCAGCAGCTTCATCAAGCGGGAGACCAATGAGCAGTTCTTC. Its protein is CASSFIKRETNEQFF.

The chain carries TRBV24-1 and TRBJ2-3, with 10 bases that match TRBD2. This CDR3 has 16 residues. V gave up 6 bases and J gave up 4 bases; unmatched junction bases: 9. Germline lookup yields CDR1 KGHDR and CDR2 SFDVKD. CDR3 nucleotide sequence: TGTGCCACCAGTTCCCCAGCGGGAGGGTTCGCAGATACGCAGTATTTT. Amino acid sequence: CATSSPAGGFADTQYF.

The CDR3 nucleotides read TGTGCCAGCAGCGTAAGCCCGCGAAAAGGGGAAAAACTGTTTTTT. Its protein is CASSVSPRKGEKLFF. The V gene is TRBV9, the J gene TRBJ1-4; D unresolved. Trimming left V 1 base short and J 8 bases short, with 15 bases between. The CDR3 length is 15 residues. Germline CDR1 reads SGDLS; CDR2 reads YYNGEE.

This clonotype was counted only a few times. The J gene is TRBJ1-2, the V gene TRBV6-5; D is uncertain. V dropped 4 bases and J dropped 2 bases, with 11 bases sitting between them. Germline V gene lookup returns CDR1 MNHEY and CDR2 SVGAGI. The length of the CDR3 is 14 residues. The chain's CDR3 is CASSFNGQNYGYTF. The CDR3 DNA sequence: TGTGCCAGCAGTTTCAACGGGCAGAACTATGGCTACACCTTC.

This clonotype was seen more than once but under ten times. This rearrangement joins TRBV7-8 to TRBJ2-7, with 8 positions matching TRBD1. The germline V gene encodes CDR1 SGHVS and CDR2 FQNEAQ. This CDR3 region has 16 residues. Trimming took 1 base from V and 0 from J; bases not matched to a gene: 5. The CDR3 here is CASSLVGQGASYEQYV. CDR3 nucleotides: TGTGCCAGCAGCTTAGTCGGCCAGGGGGCCTCCTACGAGCAGTACGTC.

This clonotype was detected a few times. This chain links TRBV19 with TRBJ2-4; D could derive from TRBD1 or TRBD2 (5 bases each). Trimming took off 6 bases at V and 1 base at J, with 25 bases between the two ends. The CDR3 length is 19 residues. The germline V gene encodes CDR1 LNHDA and CDR2 SQIVND (reference sequence). The chain's CDR3 is CASRGRVIIGTGAKNIQYF. As DNA, the CDR3 is TGTGCCAGTAGGGGCAGGGTTATTATCGGGACCGGGGCCAAAAACATTCAGTACTTC.

The chain couples TRBV4-3 to TRBJ2-5, with 8 nucleotides matching TRBD2. This CDR3 has 16 amino acids. With V trimmed by 1 base and J by 2 bases, 6 bases remained unmatched. The germline gives CDR1 LGHNA, CDR2 YSLEER. The CDR3 here is CASSQVGTSGQETQYF. The CDR3 DNA is TGCGCCAGCAGCCAAGTGGGTACTAGCGGTCAAGAGACCCAGTACTTC.